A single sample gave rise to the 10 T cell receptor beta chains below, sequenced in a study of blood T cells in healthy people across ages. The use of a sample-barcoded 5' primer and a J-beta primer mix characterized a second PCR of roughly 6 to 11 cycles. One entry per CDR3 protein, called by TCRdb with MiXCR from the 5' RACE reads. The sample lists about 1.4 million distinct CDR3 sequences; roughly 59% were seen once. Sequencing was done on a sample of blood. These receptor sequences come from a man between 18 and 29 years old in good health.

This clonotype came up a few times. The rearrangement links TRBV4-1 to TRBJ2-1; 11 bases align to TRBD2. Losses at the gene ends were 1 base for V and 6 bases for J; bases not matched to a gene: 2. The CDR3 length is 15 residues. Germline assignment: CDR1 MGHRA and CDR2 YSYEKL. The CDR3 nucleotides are TGCGCCAGCAGCCAAGTAACTAGCGGGAGCAATGAGCAGTTCTTC. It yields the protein CASSQVTSGSNEQFF.

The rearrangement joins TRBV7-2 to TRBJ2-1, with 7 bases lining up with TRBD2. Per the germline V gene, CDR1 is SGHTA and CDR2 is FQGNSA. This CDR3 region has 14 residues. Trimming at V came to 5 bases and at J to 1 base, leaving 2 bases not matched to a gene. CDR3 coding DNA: TGTGCCAGCAGCCGGGGGGAGTCCTACAATGAGCAGTTCTTC. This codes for CASSRGESYNEQFF.

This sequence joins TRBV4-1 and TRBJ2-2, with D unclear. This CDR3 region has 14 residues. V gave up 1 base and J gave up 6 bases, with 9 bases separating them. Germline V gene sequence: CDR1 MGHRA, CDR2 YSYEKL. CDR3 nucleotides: TGCGCCAGCAGCCAAGTTTTGTTCGCCGGGGAGCTGTTTTTT. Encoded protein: CASSQVLFAGELFF.

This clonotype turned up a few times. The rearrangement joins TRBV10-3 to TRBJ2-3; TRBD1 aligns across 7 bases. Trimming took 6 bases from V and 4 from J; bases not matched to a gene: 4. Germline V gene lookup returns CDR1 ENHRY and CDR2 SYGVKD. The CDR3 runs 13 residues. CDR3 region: CAIRGTDSDTQYF. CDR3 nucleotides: TGTGCCATCAGGGGGACAGATTCAGATACGCAGTATTTT.

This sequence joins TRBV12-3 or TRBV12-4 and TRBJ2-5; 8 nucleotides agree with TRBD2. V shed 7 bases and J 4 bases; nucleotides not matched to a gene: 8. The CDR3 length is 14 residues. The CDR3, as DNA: TGTGCCAGCAACCCCGGGGGGGTGCGAGAGACCCAGTACTTC. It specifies CASNPGGVRETQYF.

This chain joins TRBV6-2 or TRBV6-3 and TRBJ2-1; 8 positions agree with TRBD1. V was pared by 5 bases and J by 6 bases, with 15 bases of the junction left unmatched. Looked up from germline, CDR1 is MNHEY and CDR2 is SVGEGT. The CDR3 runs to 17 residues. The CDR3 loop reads CASSPPGMGQVVNEQFF. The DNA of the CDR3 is TGTGCCAGCAGTCCCCCTGGAATGGGACAGGTCGTCAATGAGCAGTTCTTC.

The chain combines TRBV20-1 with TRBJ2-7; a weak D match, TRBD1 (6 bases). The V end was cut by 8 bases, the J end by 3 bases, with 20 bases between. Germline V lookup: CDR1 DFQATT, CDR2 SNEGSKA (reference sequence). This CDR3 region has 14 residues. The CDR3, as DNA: TGCAGTATTAGACACGCCAGGGGTATCTACGAGCAGTACTTC. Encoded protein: CSIRHARGIYEQYF.

In DNA, the CDR3 is TGCGCCAGCGGCCCGGGGGGGCCCGATACGCAGTATTTT. Translating it yields CASGPGGPDTQYF. V is TRBV5-1 and J is TRBJ2-3; 8 bases match TRBD2. J lost 6 bases, V lost 7 bases, and 7 bases had no gene match. Germline CDR1 SGHRS, CDR2 YFSETQ. This CDR3 spans 13 amino acids.

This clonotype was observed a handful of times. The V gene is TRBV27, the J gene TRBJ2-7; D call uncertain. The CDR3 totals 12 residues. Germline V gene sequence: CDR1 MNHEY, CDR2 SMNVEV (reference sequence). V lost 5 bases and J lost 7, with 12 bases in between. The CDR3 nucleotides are TGTGCCAGCAGTCCCCCGAATAAAGAGCAGTACTTC. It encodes CASSPPNKEQYF.

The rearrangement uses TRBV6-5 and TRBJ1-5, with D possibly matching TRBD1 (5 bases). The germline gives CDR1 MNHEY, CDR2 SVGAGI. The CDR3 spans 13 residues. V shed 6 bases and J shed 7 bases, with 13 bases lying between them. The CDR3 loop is CASSPTVLQPQHF. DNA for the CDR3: TGTGCCAGCAGCCCGACAGTTTTGCAGCCCCAGCATTTT.